A selection of T cell receptor beta chains follows, all from one sample in a study of radiation and T cells in renal cell carcinoma. Sequencing was performed with immunoSEQ multiplex PCR; in TCRdb, only in-frame clones are kept and a portion is missing. The sample has some 130,000 clones, approximately 90% seen once; the top ten hold about 5.6%. Sample: blood, taken from a patient whose treatment included radiotherapy and nephrectomy. The receptors come from a woman between 65 and 79 years old with renal cell carcinoma. The CDR3 runs from the conserved cysteine through the conserved F or W. The D gene is left open where the match is weak. Some rows mark clone size as missing; the rest say once, few, many or name a class of expanded clone.

cdr3_nt cdr3_aa j_call d_call v_call cdr3_length clone_size
TGCGCCAGCAGCTTAGTTCAGGGGGCGGGGACTGAAGCTTTCTTT CASSLVQGAGTEAFF TRBJ1-1 TRBD1 TRBV5-1 15 NA
TGTGCCAGCAGCTCTCAGACAGGATTCGACTACGAGCAGTACTTC CASSSQTGFDYEQYF TRBJ2-7 NA TRBV9 15 NA
TGTGCCAGCAGCTTCTCGGGACAGGTCTATGAGCAGTTCTTC CASSFSGQVYEQFF TRBJ2-1 TRBD1 TRBV5-4 14 NA
TGTGCCAGCAGGAGCGGGGGCACTAGCACAGATACGCAGTATTTT CASRSGGTSTDTQYF TRBJ2-3 TRBD2 TRBV28 15 NA
TGTGCCAGCAGCTTGGCCAACATTATAGATACGCAGTATTTT CASSLANIIDTQYF TRBJ2-3 NA TRBV5-4 14 once
TGTGCCAGCAGCTTAGGGGGGCTAGATACGCAGTATTTT CASSLGGLDTQYF TRBJ2-3 NA TRBV7-9 13 NA
TGTGCCAGCAGTGTAAAGGGAGGGAACACTGAAGCTTTCTTT CASSVKGGNTEAFF TRBJ1-1 NA TRBV6-1 14 NA
TGTGCCAGCAGGGGAACAGGGGCCGAGCAGTACTTC CASRGTGAEQYF TRBJ2-7 TRBD1 TRBV28 12 NA
TGTGCCAGCAGTCTCCGCACAGGGGGTGTGCAGCCCCAGCATTTT CASSLRTGGVQPQHF TRBJ1-5 TRBD1 TRBV6-6 15 NA
TGTGCTAGCAGCTTAGGCAGGTCACCCACAGATACGCAGTATTTT CASSLGRSPTDTQYF TRBJ2-3 NA TRBV7-7 15 NA
TGCGCCAGCAGCCAAGATCTTCCCCTACAGGGGTCGATGGGCACAGATACGCAGTATTTT CASSQDLPLQGSMGTDTQYF TRBJ2-3 TRBD1 TRBV4-3 20 NA
TGTGCCAGCAGAGCCGGTAGCAATCAGCCCCAGCATTTT CASRAGSNQPQHF TRBJ1-5 NA TRBV6-1 13 NA
TGTGCCAGCAGCGTAACGACCCCAGGGGGGAACACAGATACGCAGTATTTT CASSVTTPGGNTDTQYF TRBJ2-3 NA TRBV9 17 NA
TGTGCCAGCAGTTTCCAAGAAGGTCCAAAGCCCCAGCATTTT CASSFQEGPKPQHF TRBJ1-5 NA TRBV27 14 few
TGTGCCAGCAGCTTTGAACAGGGACCCTACGAGCAGTACTTC CASSFEQGPYEQYF TRBJ2-7 NA TRBV7-2 14 NA
TGTGCCAGCAGCCTTAGCGGGGGGCGCACAGATACGCAGTATTTT CASSLSGGRTDTQYF TRBJ2-3 TRBD2 TRBV5-6 15 NA
TGCGCCAGCAGCTTGGAGGCAGGGGGTGTGCTTAACTATGGCTACACCTTC CASSLEAGGVLNYGYTF TRBJ1-2 TRBD1 TRBV5-1 17 once
TGTGCCAGCAGCCCTTACTCCGGGGGCGGTCAGCCCCAGCATTTT CASSPYSGGGQPQHF TRBJ1-5 NA TRBV7-8 15 NA
TGTGCTACCTCGATCTCCCGGGGCGGTTCACCCCTCCACTTT CATSISRGGSPLHF TRBJ1-6 NA TRBV2 14 NA
TGCGCCAGCAGCCAGGAAGTCCCCGGGACAGGGGGGTTGGTGACCCAGTACTTC CASSQEVPGTGGLVTQYF TRBJ2-5 TRBD1 TRBV4-3 18 NA
TGTGCCAGCTCAGGACGCCGGGAAGGCGAGCAGTTCTTC CASSGRREGEQFF TRBJ2-1 NA TRBV18 13 NA
TGTGCCAGCAACGACCAAACGGGGAGTGGCACTGAAGCTTTCTTT CASNDQTGSGTEAFF TRBJ1-1 NA TRBV7-2 15 once
TGTGCCAGCAGCAAGCGCCGGGACTACTCCTACAATGAGCAGTTCTTC CASSKRRDYSYNEQFF TRBJ2-1 TRBD2 TRBV7-2 16 NA
TGCGCCAGCAGCCCTACCTTTAGGACAGGGGGGGTGAACACTGAAGCTTTCTTT CASSPTFRTGGVNTEAFF TRBJ1-1 TRBD1 TRBV5-1 18 NA
TGTGCCAGCAGCTTGGGCAGGGAGAATGAGCAGTTCTTC CASSLGRENEQFF TRBJ2-1 NA TRBV5-4 13 NA
TGTGCCAGCAGCTTTACAGACTCTGGAAACACCATATATTTT CASSFTDSGNTIYF TRBJ1-3 NA TRBV7-2 14 NA
TGTGCCAGTAGTGTGGGCCTTGAGAGTCGGACCCAGTACTTC CASSVGLESRTQYF TRBJ2-5 NA TRBV19 14 NA
TGTGCCAGCAGTTTCCACAGGGGGGCACCCCTCCACTTT CASSFHRGAPLHF TRBJ1-6 TRBD1 TRBV27 13 NA
TGTGCCAGCAGCCAAGCTTTTGGGGTAAGGGGCACTGAAGCTTTCTTT CASSQAFGVRGTEAFF TRBJ1-1 NA TRBV14 16 NA
TGTGCCAGCAGCGTAGATCTCCGTATCACCGGGGAGCTGTTTTTT CASSVDLRITGELFF TRBJ2-2 NA TRBV9 15 NA
TGCGCCAGCAGCTTGGAACAGGGGGGCACCACAGATACGCAGTATTTT CASSLEQGGTTDTQYF TRBJ2-3 TRBD1 TRBV5-1 16 NA